This T cell receptor beta chain came from a study of graft-versus-host responses after intestinal transplantation. Study details: Each patient got anti-thymocyte globulin induction, then tacrolimus and steroids for about 3 years.

Findings and caveats of the study: With peak circulating GvH clone levels came an association with early post-transplant HvG declines. Allograft clonal ratios (graft-versus-host to host-versus-graft) were high in patients who had graft-donor T cell macrochimerism. Recipient marrow held GvH clones, some first seen in ileum or blood.

The method was immunoSEQ multiplex PCR; TCRdb's version includes in-frame clones alone and lacks a portion of them. The data contain approximately 89,000 clones, 80% to 95% of them singletons. With regard to this clone: Its cognate antigen is unknown.

V trimming: 1 base; J trimming: 8 bases; junction bases outside the gene matches: 5. This CDR3 comprises 15 residues. The germline CDR1 and CDR2 sequences are SGHTA and FQGNSA. This chain uses TRBV7-2 with TRBJ2-2; 9 bases are a match to TRBD1. The TCR originated in a human donor who received an intestinal transplant. Sequencing was performed on unstimulated CD4+ T cells sorted from spleen or lymph node cells, taken before intestinal transplant. The CDR3 DNA reads TGTGCCAGCAGCTTAGGTGGGACAGGGAGAGGGGAGCTGTTTTTT. Translation: CASSLGGTGRGELFF.